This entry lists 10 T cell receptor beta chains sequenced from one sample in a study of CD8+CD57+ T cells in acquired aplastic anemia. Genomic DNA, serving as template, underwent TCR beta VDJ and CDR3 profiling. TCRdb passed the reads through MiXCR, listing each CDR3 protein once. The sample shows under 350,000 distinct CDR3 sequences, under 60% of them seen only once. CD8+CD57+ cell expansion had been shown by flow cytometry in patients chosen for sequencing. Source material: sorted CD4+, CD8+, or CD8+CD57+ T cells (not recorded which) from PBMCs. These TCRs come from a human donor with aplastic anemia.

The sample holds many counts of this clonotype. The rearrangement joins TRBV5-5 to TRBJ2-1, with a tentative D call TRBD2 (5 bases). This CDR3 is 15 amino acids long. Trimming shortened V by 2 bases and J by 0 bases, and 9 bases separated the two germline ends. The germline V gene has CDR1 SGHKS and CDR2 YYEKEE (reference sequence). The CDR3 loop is CASSFEGSSYNEQFF. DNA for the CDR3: TGTGCCAGCAGCTTCGAGGGAAGCTCCTACAATGAGCAGTTCTTC. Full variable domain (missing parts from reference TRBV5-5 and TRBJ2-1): DAGVTQSPTHLIKTRGQQVTLRCSPISGHKSVSWYQQVLGQGPQFIFQYYEKEERGRGNFPDRFSARQFPNYSSELNVNALLLGDSALYLCASSFEGSSYNEQFFGPGTRLTVL.

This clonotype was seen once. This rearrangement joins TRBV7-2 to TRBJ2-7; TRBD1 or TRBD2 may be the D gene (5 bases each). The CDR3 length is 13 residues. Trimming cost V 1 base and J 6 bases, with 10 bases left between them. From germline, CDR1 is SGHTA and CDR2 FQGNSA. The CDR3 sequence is CASSLEPGREQYF. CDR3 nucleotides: TGTGCCAGCAGCTTAGAGCCGGGGCGCGAGCAGTACTTC.

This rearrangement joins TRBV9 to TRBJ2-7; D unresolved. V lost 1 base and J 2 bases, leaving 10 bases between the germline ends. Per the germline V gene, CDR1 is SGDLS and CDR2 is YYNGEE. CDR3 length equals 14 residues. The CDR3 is CASSVKAATYEQYF. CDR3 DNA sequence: TGTGCCAGCAGCGTAAAGGCAGCAACCTACGAGCAGTACTTC. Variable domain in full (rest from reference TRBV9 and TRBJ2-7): DSGVTQTPKHLITATGQRVTLRCSPRSGDLSVYWYQQSLDQGLQFLIQYYNGEERAKGNILERFSAQQFPDLHSELNLSSLELGDSALYFCASSVKAATYEQYFGPGTRLTVT.

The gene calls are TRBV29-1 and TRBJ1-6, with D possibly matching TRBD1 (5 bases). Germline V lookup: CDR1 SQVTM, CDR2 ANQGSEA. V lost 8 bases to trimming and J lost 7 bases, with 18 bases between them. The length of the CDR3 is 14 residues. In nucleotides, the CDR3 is TGCAGCTTAGGTGGGGGGGGAACCAATTCACCCCTCCACTTT. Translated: CSLGGGGTNSPLHF. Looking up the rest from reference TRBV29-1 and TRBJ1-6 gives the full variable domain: SAVISQKPSRDICQRGTSLTIQCQVDSQVTMMFWYRQQPGQSLTLIATANQGSEATYESGFVIDKFPISRPNLTFSTLTVSNMSPEDSSIYLCSLGGGGTNSPLHFGNGTRLTVT.

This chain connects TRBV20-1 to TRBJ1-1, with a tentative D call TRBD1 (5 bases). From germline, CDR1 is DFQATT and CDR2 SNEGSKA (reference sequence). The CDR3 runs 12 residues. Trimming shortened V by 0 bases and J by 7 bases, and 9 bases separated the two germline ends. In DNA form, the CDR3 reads TGCAGTGCTAGAGACGCAGGGTATGAAGCTTTCTTT. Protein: CSARDAGYEAFF.

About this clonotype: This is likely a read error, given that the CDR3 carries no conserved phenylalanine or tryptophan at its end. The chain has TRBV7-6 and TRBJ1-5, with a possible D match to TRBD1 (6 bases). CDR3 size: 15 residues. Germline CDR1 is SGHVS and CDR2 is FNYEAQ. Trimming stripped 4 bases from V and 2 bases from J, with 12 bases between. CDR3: CASSSGARGNQPQHL. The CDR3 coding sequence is TGTGCCAGCAGCTCGGGGGCGCGCGGCAATCAGCCCCAGCATCTT.

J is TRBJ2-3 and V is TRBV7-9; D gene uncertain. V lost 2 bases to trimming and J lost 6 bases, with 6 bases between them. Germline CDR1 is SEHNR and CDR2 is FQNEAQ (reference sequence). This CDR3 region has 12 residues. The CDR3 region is CASSLRHDTQYF. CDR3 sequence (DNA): TGTGCCAGCAGCTTACGTCACGATACGCAGTATTTT.

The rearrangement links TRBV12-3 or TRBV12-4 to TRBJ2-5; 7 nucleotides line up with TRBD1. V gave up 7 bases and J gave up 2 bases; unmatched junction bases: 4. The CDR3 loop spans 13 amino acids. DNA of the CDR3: TGTGCCAGCACCGGGACAGCACAAGAGACCCAGTACTTC. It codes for CASTGTAQETQYF.

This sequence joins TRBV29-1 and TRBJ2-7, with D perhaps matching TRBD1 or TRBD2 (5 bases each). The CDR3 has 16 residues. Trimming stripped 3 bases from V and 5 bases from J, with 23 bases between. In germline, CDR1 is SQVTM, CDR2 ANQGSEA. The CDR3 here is CSVEMWGRGPANEQYF. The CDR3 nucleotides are TGCAGCGTTGAGATGTGGGGACGGGGCCCCGCGAACGAGCAGTACTTC.

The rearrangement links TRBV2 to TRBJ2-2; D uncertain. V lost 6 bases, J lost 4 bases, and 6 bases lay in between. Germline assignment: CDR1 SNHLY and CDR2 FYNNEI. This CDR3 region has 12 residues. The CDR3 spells CASRRPTGELFF. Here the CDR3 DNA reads TGTGCCAGCAGAAGACCCACCGGGGAGCTGTTTTTT.